These T cell receptor beta chains were read from a single sample in a study of T cell responses to AZD1222 COVID-19 vaccine. Clones were read by immunoSEQ multiplex PCR, and TCRdb kept only the in-frame ones, dropping some. The sample carries about 150,000 clones, 80% to 95% recorded once. Sequencing was performed on peripheral blood, taken on day 0 of AZD1222 vaccination. The receptor set was obtained from an adult in good health. The CDR3 runs from the conserved cysteine through the conserved F or W. Each record gives: CDR3 DNA, CDR3 protein, D gene, J gene, clone size, V gene. D genes are given only for firm matches. Clone size is given for some rows only: seen once, a few or many times, or a class if the clone is expanded.

TGTGCCAGCAGTGGGGGGGACCTACGAAGGTCCTACGAGCAGTACTTC	CASSGGDLRRSYEQYF	TRBD2	TRBJ2-7	.	TRBV28
TGTGCCAGCAGCTCTGGACTAGCGGGAGGAACCTACAATGAGCAGTTCTTC	CASSSGLAGGTYNEQFF	TRBD2	TRBJ2-1	.	TRBV7-8
TGCGCCAGCAGCCAAGATACCCCTCTCGGGAGGACCCGGAGCTCCTACGAGCAGTACTTC	CASSQDTPLGRTRSSYEQYF	TRBD2	TRBJ2-7	once	TRBV4-1
TGCGCCAGCGGAATGCTAAAACTTAAAGATCAGCCCCAGCATTTT	CASGMLKLKDQPQHF	.	TRBJ1-5	.	TRBV23-1
TGCGCCACCCAATTTGCATTGGCGGGAGGGCCTCTCGCAGAGACCCAGTACTTC	CATQFALAGGPLAETQYF	TRBD2	TRBJ2-5	.	TRBV5-1
TGCGCCAGCAGCCAGACCGGGACAGGGGGCTCCCAGAGCTCTGGAAACACCATATATTTT	CASSQTGTGGSQSSGNTIYF	TRBD1	TRBJ1-3	.	TRBV4-1
TGTGCCATCAGTCAGACCTCCAGGGGCGAGCAGTACTTC	CAISQTSRGEQYF	.	TRBJ2-7	.	TRBV10-3
TGTGCCAGTAGTTTGGGACAGGGTTATCAGCCCCAGCATTTT	CASSLGQGYQPQHF	TRBD1	TRBJ1-5	.	TRBV19
TGTGCCAGCAGCCTGGGGACAACCGGGGCGTACGAGCAGTACTTC	CASSLGTTGAYEQYF	.	TRBJ2-7	few	TRBV3-1/TRBV3-2
TGTGCCAGCAGCCTTCAACAGAGCTCCTACGAGCAGTACTTC	CASSLQQSSYEQYF	.	TRBJ2-7	.	TRBV4-2
TGTGCCACCAAACCGCCCCTGGGCAGGTACCCCTTCACTGAAGCTTTCTTT	CATKPPLGRYPFTEAFF	.	TRBJ1-1	few	TRBV15
TGCGCCAGCAGCCAAGCGGGGGACTTCCAAGAGACCCAGTACTTC	CASSQAGDFQETQYF	.	TRBJ2-5	.	TRBV4-1
.	CASSTSGQPTDTQYF	.	TRBJ2-3	.	TRBV6-5
TGTGCCAGCAGCCCCGATCGGGATTCACCCCTCCACTTT	CASSPDRDSPLHF	.	TRBJ1-6	.	TRBV7-9
TGTGCCAGCGGCCTAACAGGGGACTCCTACGAGCAGTACTTC	CASGLTGDSYEQYF	.	TRBJ2-7	.	TRBV21-1
TGTGCCACCTCCTTGGGCTCCTACGAGCAGTACTTC	CATSLGSYEQYF	.	TRBJ2-7	few	TRBV5-6